This is a list of T cell receptor beta chains from one sample in a study of shared clonotypes between healthy human individuals. The repertoire was sequenced with immunoSEQ multiplex PCR; TCRdb's copy has only in-frame clones and lacks some. The table has over a million clones, roughly 96% seen once. The source material was naive CD4+ T cells sorted from blood. The receptor source for this set is a man in his thirties or forties in good health. Both conserved end residues are part of each CDR3. Each record gives: V gene, J gene, clone size, D gene, CDR3 protein, CDR3 DNA. A D gene is named only where the DNA matches it firmly. Size is stated for part of the rows, as once, few or many counts, or as a class when the clone is expanded.

TRBV14,TRBJ2-2,.,TRBD1,CASSQRQGATGELFF,TGTGCCAGCAGCCAGCGACAGGGGGCTACCGGGGAGCTGTTTTTT
TRBV7-2,TRBJ2-1,.,.,CASSLVPQGYNEQFF,TGTGCCAGCAGCTTAGTCCCTCAGGGTTACAATGAGCAGTTCTTC
TRBV28,TRBJ2-7,.,.,CASREQGREQYF,TGTGCCAGCAGGGAACAGGGTCGCGAGCAGTACTTC
TRBV5-1,TRBJ2-1,.,TRBD2,CASSLWGTSGRAGANEQFF,TGCGCCAGCAGCTTGTGGGGGACTAGCGGGAGGGCCGGGGCCAATGAGCAGTTCTTC
TRBV7-8,TRBJ1-2,.,TRBD1,CASSSRTGWHYGYTF,TGTGCCAGCAGCTCAAGGACAGGGTGGCACTATGGCTACACCTTC
TRBV28,TRBJ2-6,.,.,CASSSWTSSGANVLTF,TGTGCCAGCAGTTCCTGGACTTCCTCTGGGGCCAACGTCCTGACTTTC
TRBV28,TRBJ2-4,.,TRBD1,CASSRPTGLNGLAKNIQYF,TGTGCCAGCAGTAGGCCGACAGGGCTAAACGGGCTAGCCAAAAACATTCAGTACTTC
TRBV4-1,TRBJ2-1,.,.,CASSQVMNEQFF,TGCGCCAGCAGCCAAGTGATGAATGAGCAGTTCTTC
TRBV5-4,TRBJ2-5,.,.,CASSTPRTGPAETQYF,TGTGCCAGCAGTACCCCCCGAACGGGACCCGCTGAGACCCAGTACTTC
TRBV5-6,TRBJ2-4,.,.,CASSLGVLLAKNIQYF,TGTGCCAGCAGCTTGGGGGTATTACTAGCCAAAAACATTCAGTACTTC
TRBV7-2,TRBJ2-1,.,TRBD2,CASSTWTSGYSSYNEQFF,TGTGCCAGCAGTACATGGACTAGCGGGTACAGCTCCTACAATGAGCAGTTCTTC
TRBV25-1,TRBJ2-7,.,.,CASSGYSYEQYF,TGTGCCAGCAGTGGCTACAGTTACGAGCAGTACTTC
TRBV5-4,TRBJ1-1,.,.,CASSSDWAEAFF,TGTGCCAGCAGCTCCGACTGGGCTGAAGCTTTCTTT
TRBV6-6,TRBJ1-1,.,TRBD1,CASSYSTGGTEAFF,TGTGCCAGCAGTTACTCGACAGGGGGTACTGAAGCTTTCTTT
TRBV5-4,TRBJ2-7,.,.,CASSSADSSYEQYF,TGTGCCAGCAGCTCGGCCGACAGCTCCTACGAGCAGTACTTC
TRBV29-1,TRBJ2-3,.,.,CSVPRAGLTDTQYF,TGCAGCGTACCTAGGGCTGGTTTGACAGATACGCAGTATTTT
TRBV5-1,TRBJ2-2,few,TRBD1,CASARDRVAGELFF,TGCGCCAGCGCCCGGGACAGGGTGGCCGGGGAGCTGTTTTTT
TRBV6-5,TRBJ2-5,.,.,CASSRQATYGETQYF,TGTGCCAGCAGCAGACAGGCAACTTACGGGGAGACCCAGTACTTC